The sequence of this T cell receptor (beta chain) was determined in a study of blood T cell repertoires in COVID-19. The CDR3 covers 13 residues. Germline assignment: CDR1 PRHDT and CDR2 FYEKMQ (reference sequence). Between the trimmed V and J ends, which lost 6 bases and 2 bases, there was a span of 8 bases. Generated by immunoSEQ multiplex PCR, the TCRdb table keeps only in-frame clones and is missing some. The data contain approximately 270,000 clones, around nine tenths of them singletons. The sequence derives from a man in his forties or fifties with active or convalescent COVID-19. Sequenced input: peripheral blood. The rearrangement uses TRBV13 and TRBJ2-1; a possible D gene is TRBD2 (6 bases). Written as DNA, the CDR3 is TGTGCCAGCAGGGGGGGACCCTACAATGAGCAGTTCTTC. Translating it yields CASRGGPYNEQFF.